The entry below gives a single TCR beta chain sequence along with its context. What it binds is unknown. These data are taken from a study of OX40 agonist ivuxolimab in advanced cancers. On the study more broadly: Hepatocellular carcinoma, melanoma, renal cell or head and neck cancer affected the dose-escalation patients.

General observations from the study: The investigators did not determine what antigen specificity the expanded peripheral T cells had.

Baseline was the first blood sampling point, followed by cycle 4 day 1 and cycle 7 day 1. The table came from immunoSEQ multiplex PCR; TCRdb's copy has only in-frame clones and leaves some out. The table lists roughly 75,000 clones, approximately 91% of them singletons. The V end was cut by 5 bases, the J end by 3 bases, with 8 bases between. This CDR3 has 12 residues. Germline V lookup: CDR1 SEHNR, CDR2 FQNEAQ (reference sequence). The chain combines TRBV7-9 with TRBJ2-7; D is ambiguous. The material was CD4+ or CD8+ T cells sorted from blood, obtained in a trial of the OX40 agonist ivuxolimab. This TCR came from an adult with an advanced solid tumor such as melanoma, head and neck, liver or kidney cancer. CDR3 sequence: CASSAFSYEQYF. In DNA form, the CDR3 reads TGTGCCAGCAGCGCTTTTAGCTACGAGCAGTACTTC.